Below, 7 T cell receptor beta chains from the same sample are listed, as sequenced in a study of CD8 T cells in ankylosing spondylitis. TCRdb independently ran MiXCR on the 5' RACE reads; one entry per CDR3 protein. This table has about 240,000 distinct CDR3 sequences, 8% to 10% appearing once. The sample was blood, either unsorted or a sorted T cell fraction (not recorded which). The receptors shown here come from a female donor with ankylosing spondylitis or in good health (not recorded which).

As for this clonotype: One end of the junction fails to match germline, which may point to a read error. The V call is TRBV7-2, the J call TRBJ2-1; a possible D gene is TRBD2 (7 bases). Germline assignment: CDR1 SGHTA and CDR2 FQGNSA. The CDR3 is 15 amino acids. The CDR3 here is CASSLSGGNNNEQLF. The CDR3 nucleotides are TGTGCCAGCAGCTTATCGGGGGGCAACAACAATGAGCAGTTATTC. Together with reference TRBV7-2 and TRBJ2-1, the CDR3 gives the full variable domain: GAGVSQSPSNKVTEKGKDVELRCDPISGHTALYWYRQSLGQGLEFLIYFQGNSAPDKSGLPSDRFSAERTGGSVSTLTIQRTQQEDSAVYLCASSLSGGNNNEQLFGPGTRLTVL.

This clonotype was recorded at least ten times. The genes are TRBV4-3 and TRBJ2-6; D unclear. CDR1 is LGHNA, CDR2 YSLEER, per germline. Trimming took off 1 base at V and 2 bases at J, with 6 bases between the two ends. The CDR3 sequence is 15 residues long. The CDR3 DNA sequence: TGCGCCAGCAGCCAAGCTGGGACTGGGGCCAACGTCCTGACTTTC. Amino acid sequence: CASSQAGTGANVLTF.

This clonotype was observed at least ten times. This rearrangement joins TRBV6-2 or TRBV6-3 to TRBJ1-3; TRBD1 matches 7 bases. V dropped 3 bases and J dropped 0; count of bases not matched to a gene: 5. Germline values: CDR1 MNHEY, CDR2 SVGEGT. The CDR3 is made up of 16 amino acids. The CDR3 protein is CASSYWTGGSGNTIYF. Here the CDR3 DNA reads TGTGCCAGCAGTTATTGGACAGGCGGCTCTGGAAACACCATATATTTT.

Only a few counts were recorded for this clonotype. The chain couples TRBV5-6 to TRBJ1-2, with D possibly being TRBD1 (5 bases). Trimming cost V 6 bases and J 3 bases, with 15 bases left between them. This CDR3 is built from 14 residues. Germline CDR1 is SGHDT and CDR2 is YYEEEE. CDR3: CASTHSGGYYGYTF. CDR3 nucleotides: TGTGCCAGCACCCACTCGGGGGGATACTATGGCTACACCTTC.

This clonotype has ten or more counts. CDR3 protein: CASRGTVNTGELFF. CDR3 nucleotide sequence: TGCGCCAGCAGGGGGACAGTCAACACCGGGGAGCTGTTTTTT. The V call is TRBV5-1, the J call TRBJ2-2, with TRBD1 identical over 7 bases. Per the germline V gene, CDR1 is SGHRS and CDR2 is YFSETQ. The CDR3 covers 14 residues. The V segment lost 5 bases and the J segment 2 bases; nucleotides outside the gene matches: 3. The variable domain in full, completed from reference TRBV5-1 and TRBJ2-2, reads KAGVTQTPRYLIKTRGQQVTLSCSPISGHRSVSWYQQTPGQGLQFLFEYFSETQRNKGNFPGRFSGRQFSNSRSEMNVSTLELGDSALYLCASRGTVNTGELFFGEGSRLTVL.

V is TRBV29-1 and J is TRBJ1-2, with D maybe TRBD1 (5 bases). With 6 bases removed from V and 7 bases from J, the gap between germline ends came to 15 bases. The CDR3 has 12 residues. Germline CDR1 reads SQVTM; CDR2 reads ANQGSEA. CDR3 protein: CSVGVTQGGYTF. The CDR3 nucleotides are TGCAGCGTCGGGGTGACTCAGGGTGGCTACACCTTC.

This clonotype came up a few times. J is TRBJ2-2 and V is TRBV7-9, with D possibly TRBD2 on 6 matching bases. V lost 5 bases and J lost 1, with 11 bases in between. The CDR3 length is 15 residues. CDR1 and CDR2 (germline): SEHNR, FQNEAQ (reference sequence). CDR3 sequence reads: CASSQGGGNTGELFF. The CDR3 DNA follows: TGTGCCAGCAGCCAGGGAGGAGGGAACACCGGGGAGCTGTTTTTT.